The 26 T cell receptor beta chains below were found in one sample sequenced in a study of shared clonotypes between healthy human individuals. Here immunoSEQ multiplex PCR was the method, and the copy in TCRdb shows in-frame clones only, minus some. The table lists some 380,000 clones, around 96% of them singletons, with about 0.32% in the top ten. The sequencing input was memory CD8+ T cells sorted from blood. Stated subset: CD45RO+ cells pooled with CCR7-negative TemRA cells. The receptors here all came from a man aged 25 to 40 in good health.

V is TRBV6-1 and J is TRBJ1-3; the D is unclear. Germline V lookup: CDR1 MNHNS, CDR2 SASEGT. V lost 4 bases and J 0 bases, leaving 4 bases between the germline ends. The CDR3 has 13 residues. The CDR3, as DNA: TGTGCCAGCAGTGGCAGCTCTGGAAACACCATATATTTT. It translates to CASSGSSGNTIYF.

As concerns this clone: The sample holds other DNA sequences that translate to the same CDR3. The CDR3 nucleotides are TGTGCCAGCAGCTTAGATAGGGGGCATGAGCAGTTCTTC. This gives the protein CASSLDRGHEQFF. The chain has TRBV11-2 and TRBJ2-1, with 7 bases that match TRBD1. From germline, CDR1 is SGHAT and CDR2 FQNNGV. The CDR3 is made up of 13 amino acids. After removal of 0 bases from V and 8 bases from J, the junction contained 1 base not matched to a gene.

The V gene is TRBV4-1, the J gene TRBJ2-4; D gene unclear. From germline, CDR1 is MGHRA and CDR2 YSYEKL. The CDR3 contains 15 residues. Trimming stripped 1 base from V and 0 bases from J, with 7 bases between. The CDR3 spells CASSQVMLAKNIQYF. The CDR3 DNA reads as TGCGCCAGCAGCCAAGTAATGCTAGCCAAAAACATTCAGTACTTC.

The genes are TRBV6-1 and TRBJ2-7; 9 bases are a match to TRBD2. Germline lookup yields CDR1 MNHNS and CDR2 SASEGT. With V trimmed by 6 bases and J by 0 bases, 0 bases remained unmatched. The CDR3 runs to 13 residues. In DNA form, the CDR3 reads TGTGCCAGCAGGACTAGCGGCTCCTACGAGCAGTACTTC. Encoded protein: CASRTSGSYEQYF.

This sequence joins TRBV21-1 and TRBJ2-7. TRBV21-1 is a recognized pseudogene. The CDR3 contains 14 residues. DNA for the CDR3: TGTGCCAGCAGCAAAGGTGTGGTGACCTACGAGCAGTACTTC. It yields the protein CASSKGVVTYEQYF.

The CDR3 region is CSAIFQGDGYEQYF. CDR3 sequence (DNA): TGCAGCGCTATCTTCCAGGGAGACGGTTACGAGCAGTACTTC. The chain links TRBV29-1 to TRBJ2-7; D is possibly TRBD1 or TRBD2 (5 bases each). The CDR3 totals 14 residues. Germline CDR1 and CDR2: SQVTM and ANQGSEA. The V end lost 7 bases, the J end lost 4 bases, and 20 bases lay between the germline ends.

The CDR3 DNA reads as TGTGCCTGGAGAGTGGGGGCGGAGACCCAGTACTTC. This sequence encodes CAWRVGAETQYF. The J gene is TRBJ2-5, the V gene TRBV30; D is perhaps TRBD1 (6 bases). The V gene lost 3 bases and the J gene lost 5 bases, with 10 bases spanning the gap. Germline CDR1 reads GTSNPN; CDR2 reads SVGIG (reference sequence). The CDR3 is 12 amino acids.

The chain employs TRBV6-1 and TRBJ1-4; a possible D gene is TRBD1 (5 bases). CDR3 length: 15 residues. Trimming took 8 bases from V and 4 from J, leaving 17 bases between them. Germline assignment: CDR1 MNHNS and CDR2 SASEGT. DNA for the CDR3: TGTGCCAGCGAATACCTTCAGGGCAGTAATGAAAAACTGTTTTTT. The encoded protein is CASEYLQGSNEKLFF.

The chain has TRBV28 and TRBJ2-7, with a weak D call TRBD1 (6 bases). CDR1 MDHEN and CDR2 SYDVKM come from the germline V gene. The CDR3 runs to 13 residues. V dropped 4 bases and J dropped 4 bases, with 11 bases sitting between them. The chain's CDR3 is CASSYGGRYEQYF. Written as DNA, the CDR3 is TGTGCCAGCAGTTATGGGGGCCGGTACGAGCAGTACTTC.

The chain couples TRBV6-5 to TRBJ2-6; D is unclear. The germline CDR1 and CDR2 sequences are MNHEY and SVGAGI. Between the trimmed V and J ends, which lost 0 bases and 2 bases, there was a span of 5 bases. The CDR3 spans 15 residues. The CDR3 loop reads CASSYSGPGANVLTF. DNA for the CDR3: TGTGCCAGCAGTTACTCAGGACCTGGGGCCAACGTCCTGACTTTC.

The V gene is TRBV7-9, the J gene TRBJ1-1; perhaps TRBD1 as D (6 bases). The germline V gene has CDR1 SEHNR and CDR2 FQNEAQ (reference sequence). CDR3 length equals 15 residues. V lost 1 base to trimming and J lost 0 bases, with 9 bases between them. CDR3 bases: TGTGCCAGCAGCTTAGGGGGGGCGGTGAACACTGAAGCTTTCTTT. Translated, it gives CASSLGGAVNTEAFF.

This chain links TRBV10-1 with TRBJ2-7, with D possibly matching TRBD2 (5 bases). V lost 6 bases to trimming and J lost 5 bases, with 11 bases between them. This CDR3 spans 12 amino acids. Looked up from germline, CDR1 is WNHNN and CDR2 is SYGVQD (reference sequence). Here the CDR3 reads CASRDGNHEQYF. For the CDR3, the DNA is TGCGCCAGCAGGGACGGGAACCACGAGCAGTACTTC.

V is TRBV6-5 and J is TRBJ2-2, with TRBD2 matching 11 bases. The CDR3 totals 16 residues. Losses at the gene ends were 2 bases for V and 7 bases for J; bases not matched to a gene: 6. CDR1 is MNHEY, CDR2 SVGAGI, per germline. CDR3 sequence reads: CASSYKLAGAGGELFF. The CDR3 coding sequence is TGTGCCAGCAGTTACAAACTAGCGGGAGCCGGCGGGGAGCTGTTTTTT.

The chain employs TRBV7-4 and TRBJ2-1; D gene unclear. V gave up 6 bases and J gave up 1 base, with 13 bases separating them. Germline V gene sequence: CDR1 SGHVT, CDR2 SQSDAQ. This CDR3 is 15 amino acids long. The chain's CDR3 is CASSFDIPSYNEQFF. DNA for the CDR3: TGTGCCAGCAGTTTTGACATACCGTCCTACAATGAGCAGTTCTTC. The whole variable domain, remainder taken from reference TRBV7-4 and TRBJ2-1, is GAGVSQSPRYKVAKRGRDVALRCDSISGHVTLYWYRQTLGQGSEVLTYSQSDAQRDKSGRPSGRFSAERPERSVSTLKIQRTEQGDSAVYLCASSFDIPSYNEQFFGPGTRLTVL.

V usage is TRBV27 and J usage is TRBJ1-5; D is ambiguous. Germline values: CDR1 MNHEY, CDR2 SMNVEV (reference sequence). The CDR3 has 13 residues. With 2 bases removed from V and 5 bases from J, the gap between germline ends came to 7 bases. The CDR3: CASSLQVDQPQHF. Here the CDR3 DNA reads TGTGCCAGCAGTTTACAGGTAGATCAGCCCCAGCATTTT.

The V and J genes are TRBV28 and TRBJ1-4; tentatively, D is TRBD1 (6 bases). The germline V gene has CDR1 MDHEN and CDR2 SYDVKM. The CDR3 covers 14 residues. V gave up 6 bases and J gave up 8 bases, with 16 bases separating them. CDR3 sequence (DNA): TGTGCCAGCAGAGTCGGGACATTGGGGGAAAAACTGTTTTTT. This codes for CASRVGTLGEKLFF.

This chain joins TRBV7-2 and TRBJ1-2; no reliable D call. Trimming pared 3 bases from V and 8 bases from J, leaving 7 bases between. Germline V gene data show CDR1 as SGHTA and CDR2 as FQGNSA. This CDR3 contains 11 residues. CDR3 sequence reads: CASSFYSGYTF. For the CDR3, the DNA is TGTGCCAGCAGCTTTTACTCCGGCTACACCTTC.

The gene calls are TRBV4-2 and TRBJ2-2; no clear D gene. The CDR3 loop spans 15 amino acids. Trimming shortened V by 1 base and J by 6 bases, and 12 bases separated the two germline ends. The germline gives CDR1 LGHNA, CDR2 YNFKEQ. The CDR3 loop is CASSQVGNKPGELFF. The DNA of the CDR3 is TGTGCCAGCAGCCAAGTAGGGAACAAGCCCGGGGAGCTGTTTTTT.

V is TRBV2 and J is TRBJ2-5; 10 bases are a match to TRBD2. The germline CDR1 and CDR2 sequences are SNHLY and FYNNEI. After removal of 3 bases from V and 6 bases from J, the junction contained 7 bases not matched to a gene. The CDR3 spans 15 residues. The CDR3 region is CASSDLAGAGQTQYF. As DNA, the CDR3 is TGTGCCAGCAGTGACCTAGCGGGAGCCGGACAGACCCAGTACTTC.

This sequence joins TRBV7-3 and TRBJ1-5, with D tentatively TRBD1 (5 bases). This CDR3 is 13 amino acids long. Trimming took off 2 bases at V and 5 bases at J, with 7 bases between the two ends. Germline V gene lookup returns CDR1 SGHTA and CDR2 FQGTGA. This CDR3 is CASSLSRDQPQHF. The CDR3 nucleotides are TGTGCCAGCAGCTTATCCAGGGATCAGCCCCAGCATTTT.

The chain joins TRBV5-1 to TRBJ2-3, with no clear D. V lost 4 bases to trimming and J lost 2 bases, with 5 bases between them. Germline loops: CDR1 SGHRS, CDR2 YFSETQ. CDR3 length: 12 amino acids. CDR3 region: CASSPDTDTQYF. CDR3 nucleotide sequence: TGCGCCAGCAGCCCGGACACAGATACGCAGTATTTT.

V gene TRBV14 combines with J gene TRBJ2-7, with 14 bases identical to TRBD2. Germline CDR1 SGHDN, CDR2 FVKESK. CDR3 length equals 19 residues. V lost 4 bases and J lost 6; bases outside the gene matches: 17. The CDR3 DNA is TGTGCCAGCAGCCCCACGGGACTAGCGGGAGCTTTCCCTCCTCGCGAGCAGTACTTC. Translating gives CASSPTGLAGAFPPREQYF.

V usage is TRBV5-8 and J usage is TRBJ2-3, with TRBD2 matching over 13 bases. The trim removed 4 bases at V and 7 bases at J, leaving 9 bases unmatched. Germline CDR1 reads SGHTS; CDR2 reads YDEGEE. This CDR3 comprises 16 residues. The chain's CDR3 is CASSDRTSGRVNTQYF. CDR3 sequence (DNA): TGTGCCAGCAGCGATAGGACTAGCGGGAGAGTTAATACGCAGTATTTT.

CDR3 sequence reads: CASSYYRGKNYGYTF. The CDR3 DNA reads as TGTGCCAGCAGTTACTACAGGGGAAAGAACTATGGCTACACCTTC. The chain links TRBV28 to TRBJ1-2; 7 bases align to TRBD1. This CDR3 spans 15 amino acids. Unmatched junction bases numbered 7, after V lost 4 bases and J lost 2 bases. Germline values: CDR1 MDHEN, CDR2 SYDVKM.

This clone came up once. CDR3 region: CASSQGPGRKFGANVLTF. In DNA, the CDR3 is TGCGCCAGCAGCCAAGGACCGGGAAGAAAGTTTGGGGCCAACGTCCTGACTTTC. V gene TRBV4-1 combines with J gene TRBJ2-6; D may be TRBD2 (5 bases). This CDR3 is 18 amino acids long. Trimming removed 1 base at V and 3 bases at J, with 16 bases between. Germline V lookup: CDR1 MGHRA, CDR2 YSYEKL.

V gene TRBV30 combines with J gene TRBJ1-2; 10 nucleotides line up with TRBD1. The CDR3 length is 14 residues. Germline CDR1 is GTSNPN and CDR2 is SVGIG (reference sequence). Germline trimming cut 0 bases from V and 5 bases from J; bases unmatched to any gene: 3. The CDR3 is CAWSVTGQGYGYTF. CDR3 coding DNA: TGTGCCTGGAGTGTAACGGGACAGGGGTATGGCTACACCTTC.